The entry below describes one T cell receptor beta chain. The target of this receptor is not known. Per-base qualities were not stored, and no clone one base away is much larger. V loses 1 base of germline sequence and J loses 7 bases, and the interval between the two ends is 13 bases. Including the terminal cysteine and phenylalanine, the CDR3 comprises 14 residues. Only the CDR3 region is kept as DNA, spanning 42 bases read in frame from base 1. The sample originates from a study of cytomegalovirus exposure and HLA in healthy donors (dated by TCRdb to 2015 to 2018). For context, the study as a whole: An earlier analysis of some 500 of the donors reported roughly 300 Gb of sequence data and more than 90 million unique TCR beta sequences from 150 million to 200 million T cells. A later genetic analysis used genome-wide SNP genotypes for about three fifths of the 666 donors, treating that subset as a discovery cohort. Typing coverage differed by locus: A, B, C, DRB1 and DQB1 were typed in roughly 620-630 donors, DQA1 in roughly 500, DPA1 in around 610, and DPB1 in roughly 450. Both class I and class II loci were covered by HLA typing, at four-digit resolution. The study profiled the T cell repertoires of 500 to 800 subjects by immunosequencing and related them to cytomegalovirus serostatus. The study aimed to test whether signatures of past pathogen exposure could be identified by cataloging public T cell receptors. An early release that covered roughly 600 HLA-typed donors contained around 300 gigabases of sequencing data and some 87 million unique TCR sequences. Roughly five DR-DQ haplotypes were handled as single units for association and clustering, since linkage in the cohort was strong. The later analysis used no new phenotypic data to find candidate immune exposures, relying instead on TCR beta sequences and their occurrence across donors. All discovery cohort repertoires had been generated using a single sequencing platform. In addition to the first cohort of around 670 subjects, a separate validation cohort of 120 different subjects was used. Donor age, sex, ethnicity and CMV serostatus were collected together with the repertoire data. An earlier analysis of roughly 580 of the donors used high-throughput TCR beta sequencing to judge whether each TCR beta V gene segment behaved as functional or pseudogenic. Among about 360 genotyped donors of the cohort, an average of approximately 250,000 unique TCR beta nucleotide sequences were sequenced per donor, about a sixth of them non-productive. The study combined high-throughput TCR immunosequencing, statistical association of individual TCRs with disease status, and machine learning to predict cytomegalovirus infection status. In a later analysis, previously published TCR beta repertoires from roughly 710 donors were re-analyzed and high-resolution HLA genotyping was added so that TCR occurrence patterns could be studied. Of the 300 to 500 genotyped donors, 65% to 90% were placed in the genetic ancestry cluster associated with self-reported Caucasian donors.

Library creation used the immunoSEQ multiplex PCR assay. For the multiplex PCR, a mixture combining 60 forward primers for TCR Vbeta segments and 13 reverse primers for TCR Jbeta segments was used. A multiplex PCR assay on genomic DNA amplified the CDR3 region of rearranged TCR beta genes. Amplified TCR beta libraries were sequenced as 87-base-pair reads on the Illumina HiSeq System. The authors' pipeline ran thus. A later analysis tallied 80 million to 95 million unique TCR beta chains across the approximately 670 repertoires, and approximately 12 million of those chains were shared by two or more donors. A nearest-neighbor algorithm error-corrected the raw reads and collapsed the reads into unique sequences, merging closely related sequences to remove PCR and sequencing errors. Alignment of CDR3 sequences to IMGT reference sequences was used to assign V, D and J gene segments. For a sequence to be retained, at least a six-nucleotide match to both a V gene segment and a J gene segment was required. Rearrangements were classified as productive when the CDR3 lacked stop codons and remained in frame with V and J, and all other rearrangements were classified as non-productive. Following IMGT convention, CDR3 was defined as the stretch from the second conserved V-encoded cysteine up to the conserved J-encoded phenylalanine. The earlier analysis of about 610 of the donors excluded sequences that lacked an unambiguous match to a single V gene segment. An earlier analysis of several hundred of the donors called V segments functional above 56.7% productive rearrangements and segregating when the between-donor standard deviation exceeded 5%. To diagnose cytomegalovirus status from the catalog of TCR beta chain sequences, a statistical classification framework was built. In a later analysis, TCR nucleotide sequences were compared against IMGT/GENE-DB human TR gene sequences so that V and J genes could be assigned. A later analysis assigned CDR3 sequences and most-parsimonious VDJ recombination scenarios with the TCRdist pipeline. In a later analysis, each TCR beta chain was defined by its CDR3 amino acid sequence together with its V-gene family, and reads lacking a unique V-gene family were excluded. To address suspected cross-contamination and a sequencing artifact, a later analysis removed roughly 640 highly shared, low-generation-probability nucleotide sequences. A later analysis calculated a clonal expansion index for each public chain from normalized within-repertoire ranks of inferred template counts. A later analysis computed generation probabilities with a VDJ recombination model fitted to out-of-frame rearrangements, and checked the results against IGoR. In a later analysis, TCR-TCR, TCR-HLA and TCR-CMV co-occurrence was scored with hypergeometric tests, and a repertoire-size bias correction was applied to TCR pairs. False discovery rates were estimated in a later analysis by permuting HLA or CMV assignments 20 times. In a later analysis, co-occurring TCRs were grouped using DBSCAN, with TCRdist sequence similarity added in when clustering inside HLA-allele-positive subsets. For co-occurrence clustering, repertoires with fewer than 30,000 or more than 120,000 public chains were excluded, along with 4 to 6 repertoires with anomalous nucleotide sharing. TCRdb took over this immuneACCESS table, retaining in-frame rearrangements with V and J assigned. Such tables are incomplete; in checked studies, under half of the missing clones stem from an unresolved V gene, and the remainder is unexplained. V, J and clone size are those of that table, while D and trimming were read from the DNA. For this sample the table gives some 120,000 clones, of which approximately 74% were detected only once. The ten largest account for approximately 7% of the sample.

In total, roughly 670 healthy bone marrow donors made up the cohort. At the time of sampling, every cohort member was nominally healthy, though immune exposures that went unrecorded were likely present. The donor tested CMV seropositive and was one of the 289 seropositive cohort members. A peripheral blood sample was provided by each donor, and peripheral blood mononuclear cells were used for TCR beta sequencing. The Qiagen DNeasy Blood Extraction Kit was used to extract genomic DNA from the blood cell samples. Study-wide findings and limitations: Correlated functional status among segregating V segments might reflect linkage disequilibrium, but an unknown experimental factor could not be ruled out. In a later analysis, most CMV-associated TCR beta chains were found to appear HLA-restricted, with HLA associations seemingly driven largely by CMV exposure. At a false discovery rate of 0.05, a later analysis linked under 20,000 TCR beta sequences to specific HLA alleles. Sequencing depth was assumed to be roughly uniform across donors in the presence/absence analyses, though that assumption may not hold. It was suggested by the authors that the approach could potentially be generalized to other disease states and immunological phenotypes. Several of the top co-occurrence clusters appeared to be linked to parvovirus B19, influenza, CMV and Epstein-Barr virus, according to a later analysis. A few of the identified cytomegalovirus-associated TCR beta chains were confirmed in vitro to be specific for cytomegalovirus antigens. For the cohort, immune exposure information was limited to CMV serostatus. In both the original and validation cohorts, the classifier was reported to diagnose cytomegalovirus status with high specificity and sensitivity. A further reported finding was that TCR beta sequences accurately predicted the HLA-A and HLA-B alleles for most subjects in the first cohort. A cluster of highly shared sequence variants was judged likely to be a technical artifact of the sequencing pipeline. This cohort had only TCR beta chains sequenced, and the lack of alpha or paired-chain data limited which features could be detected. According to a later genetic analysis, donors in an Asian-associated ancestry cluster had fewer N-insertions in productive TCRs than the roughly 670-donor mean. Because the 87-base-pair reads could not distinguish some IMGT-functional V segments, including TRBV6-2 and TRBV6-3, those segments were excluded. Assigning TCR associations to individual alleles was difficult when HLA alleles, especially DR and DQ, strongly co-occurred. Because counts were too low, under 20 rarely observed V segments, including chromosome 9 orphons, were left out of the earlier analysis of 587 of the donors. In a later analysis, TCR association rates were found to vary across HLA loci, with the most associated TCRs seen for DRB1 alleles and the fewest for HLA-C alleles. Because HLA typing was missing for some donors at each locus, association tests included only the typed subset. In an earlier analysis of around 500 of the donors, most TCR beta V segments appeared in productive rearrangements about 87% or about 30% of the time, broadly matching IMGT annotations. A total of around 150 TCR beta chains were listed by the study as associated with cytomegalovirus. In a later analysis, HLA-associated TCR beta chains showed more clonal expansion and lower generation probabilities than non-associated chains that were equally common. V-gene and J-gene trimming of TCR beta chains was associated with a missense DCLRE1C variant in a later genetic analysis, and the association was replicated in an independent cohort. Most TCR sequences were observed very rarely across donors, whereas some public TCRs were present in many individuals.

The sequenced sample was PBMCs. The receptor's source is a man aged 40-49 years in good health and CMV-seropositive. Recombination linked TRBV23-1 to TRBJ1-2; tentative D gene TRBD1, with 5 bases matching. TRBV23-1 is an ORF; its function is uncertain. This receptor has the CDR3 CASSQFAQGRGYTF. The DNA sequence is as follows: TGCGCCAGCAGTCAATTCGCTCAGGGCCGTGGCTACACCTTC.